This TCR beta chain was sequenced during a study of OX40 agonist ivuxolimab in advanced cancers. V was shortened by 5 bases and J by 0 bases, with 11 bases between the two germline ends. The germline gives CDR1 MNHEY, CDR2 SMNVEV (reference sequence). This CDR3 is built from 15 residues. About this clone: Its target is unknown.

Overall study findings and caveats: Near-lowest levels of clonal expansion characterized partial responders at 0.1-3.0 mg/kg.

This table comes from immunoSEQ multiplex PCR, and its TCRdb copy is limited to in-frame clones, with some not included. The table lists approximately 31,000 clones, approximately 91% of them singletons, with 58% in the top ten. The clonotype was recovered from an adult with an advanced solid tumor such as melanoma, head and neck, liver or kidney cancer. The chain carries TRBV27 and TRBJ2-4, with D possibly being TRBD1 (6 bases). The sequencing here drew on CD4+ or CD8+ T cells sorted from blood, taken in a trial of the OX40 agonist ivuxolimab. CDR3 in DNA: TGTGCCAGCAGTACAGGGTGGGGAGCCAAAAACATTCAGTACTTC. The encoded protein is CASSTGWGAKNIQYF.